These T cell receptor beta chains were read from a single sample in a study of neurological immune-mediated disorders. One entry per CDR3 protein results from TCRdb running MiXCR on the 5' RACE reads. In the table there are tens of thousands of distinct CDR3 sequences, 3% to 4% of which are singletons. Input material: PBMCs. The source of these receptors is a man between 40 and 49 years old with multiple sclerosis. The CDR3 runs from the conserved cysteine through the conserved F or W. The D gene is left open where the match is weak. Sizes are listed as once, few, many, or a class for an expanded clone.

few	TRBV29-1	TRBJ2-7	NA	CSVGDYYEQYF	TGCAGCGTTGGAGATTACTACGAGCAGTACTTC
many	TRBV6-2/TRBV6-3	TRBJ2-7	NA	CASSPLTGWNYEQYF	TGTGCCAGCAGCCCTCTAACGGGCTGGAACTACGAGCAGTACTTC
many	TRBV20-1	TRBJ2-7	NA	CSADGGGRYEQYF	TGCAGTGCGGATGGGGGGGGGCGGTACGAGCAGTACTTC
many	TRBV10-3	TRBJ2-7	NA	CAIGRPGEQYF	TGTGCCATAGGGCGGCCGGGCGAGCAGTACTTC
many	TRBV5-1	TRBJ2-7	TRBD2	CASSLTPGGLSYEQYF	TGCGCCAGCAGCCTGACGCCTGGGGGACTATCCTACGAGCAGTACTTC
many	TRBV29-1	TRBJ1-1	NA	CSVEQGNTEAFF	TGCAGCGTTGAACAGGGGAACACTGAAGCTTTCTTT
many	TRBV5-5	TRBJ2-1	NA	CASSSVRVEQFF	TGTGCCAGCAGCTCCGTCAGGGTTGAGCAGTTCTTC
many	TRBV5-1	TRBJ2-3	TRBD2	CASRPPGQPGLVATQYF	TGCGCCAGCCGACCACCGGGACAACCGGGACTAGTGGCTACGCAGTATTTT
many	TRBV15	TRBJ1-2	NA	CATSNRDASGYTF	TGTGCCACCAGCAACCGGGACGCCAGCGGCTACACCTTC
many	TRBV7-9	TRBJ2-1	NA	CASSPATDEQFF	TGTGCCAGCAGCCCAGCTACCGATGAGCAGTTCTTC
many	TRBV9	TRBJ1-1	NA	CASSVVVTANTEAFF	TGTGCCAGCAGCGTAGTTGTAACAGCGAACACTGAAGCTTTCTTT
many	TRBV2	TRBJ2-7	TRBD1	CASSAGTGFHEQYF	TGTGCCAGCAGTGCCGGGACAGGGTTCCACGAGCAGTACTTC
many	TRBV7-2	TRBJ2-5	NA	CASSFGGARKTQYF	TGTGCCAGCAGCTTTGGTGGGGCTCGGAAGACCCAGTACTTC
many	TRBV20-1	TRBJ2-4	TRBD2	CSASPIGASGTLLAKNIQYF	TGCAGTGCTAGTCCCATCGGGGCTAGCGGGACCCTTCTAGCCAAAAACATTCAGTACTTC
many	TRBV5-1	TRBJ1-1	NA	CASSSSAGMNTEAFF	TGCGCCAGCAGCTCCTCGGCGGGGATGAACACTGAAGCTTTCTTT
many	TRBV7-2	TRBJ2-7	TRBD1	CASSFRTGGHEQYF	TGTGCCAGCAGCTTCAGGACAGGGGGTCACGAGCAGTACTTC
many	TRBV20-1	TRBJ2-7	NA	CSAKNNRISGQYF	TGCAGTGCTAAGAATAATAGGATTTCGGGACAATACTTC
many	TRBV5-1	TRBJ1-1	TRBD1	CASSLVQGAMNTEAFF	TGCGCCAGCAGCTTGGTGCAGGGGGCGATGAACACTGAAGCTTTCTTT
many	TRBV7-9	TRBJ1-2	NA	CASSLAGGIDGYTF	TGTGCCAGCAGCTTAGCAGGGGGAATCGATGGCTACACCTTC
many	TRBV12-3/TRBV12-4	TRBJ2-5	NA	CASSLGRSETQYF	TGTGCCAGCAGTCTGGGACGGTCAGAGACCCAGTACTTC
many	TRBV20-1	TRBJ2-1	NA	CSASQADNEQFF	TGCAGTGCTAGTCAAGCGGACAATGAGCAGTTCTTC
many	TRBV6-6	TRBJ1-1	NA	CASSYDIWGSSEAFF	TGTGCCAGCAGTTACGATATCTGGGGGAGCTCTGAAGCTTTCTTT
many	TRBV29-1	TRBJ2-3	TRBD2	CSVETGGTDTQYF	TGCAGCGTGGAAACGGGGGGGACAGATACGCAGTATTTT
many	TRBV6-5	TRBJ2-3	TRBD1	CASSYRDSNTDTQYF	TGTGCCAGCAGTTACCGGGACAGCAACACAGATACGCAGTATTTT
many	TRBV9	TRBJ2-2	NA	CASSPFWQAIHTGELFF	TGTGCCAGCAGCCCCTTCTGGCAGGCTATCCACACCGGGGAGCTGTTTTTT
many	TRBV5-5	TRBJ2-1	NA	CASSRSVNNEQFF	TGTGCCAGCAGCCGCAGTGTAAACAATGAGCAGTTCTTC
many	TRBV27	TRBJ1-6	NA	CASSPLWALRDNSPLHF	TGTGCCAGCAGTCCCCTTTGGGCCCTACGCGATAATTCACCCCTCCACTTT
many	TRBV24-1	TRBJ2-3	TRBD2	CATSGGVWRENTDTQYF	TGTGCCACCAGTGGAGGGGTTTGGCGGGAGAACACAGATACGCAGTATTTT
few	TRBV20-1	TRBJ2-1	TRBD2	CSARDPQRGPYNEQFF	TGCAGTGCTAGAGATCCCCAGCGGGGCCCCTACAATGAGCAGTTCTTC
many	TRBV20-1	TRBJ2-5	TRBD2	CSARLGTSGAETQYF	TGCAGTGCAAGGCTAGGGACTAGCGGGGCGGAGACCCAGTACTTC
many	TRBV3-1	TRBJ2-7	TRBD1	CASSPWDSSYEQYF	TGTGCCAGCAGCCCTTGGGACAGCTCCTACGAGCAGTACTTC
many	TRBV20-1	TRBJ1-3	TRBD1	CSARSGTGTGNTIYF	TGCAGTGCTAGGTCCGGGACAGGTACCGGAAACACCATATATTTT
many	TRBV27	TRBJ2-7	TRBD2	CASTLAGGFNEQYF	TGTGCCAGCACCCTAGCGGGAGGTTTCAACGAGCAGTACTTC
many	TRBV5-1	TRBJ1-2	NA	CASSSGPRYGYTF	TGCGCCAGCAGCTCCGGGCCTCGGTATGGCTACACCTTC
many	TRBV7-9	TRBJ1-6	NA	CASSLGKGGNSPLHF	TGTGCCAGCAGCTTAGGGAAGGGTGGGAATTCACCCCTCCACTTT
many	TRBV5-5	TRBJ2-1	TRBD2	CASSDGLAGYNEQFF	TGTGCCAGCAGCGACGGACTAGCGGGTTACAATGAGCAGTTCTTC
many	TRBV29-1	TRBJ2-3	TRBD2	CSVAGLAGESRTDTQYF	TGCAGCGTGGCAGGACTAGCGGGGGAGTCCCGCACAGATACGCAGTATTTT